These T cell receptor beta chains were read from a single sample in a study of post-analysis software for immune sequencing data. TCRdb reprocessed the PCR reads with MiXCR, giving one entry per CDR3 protein. This table has hundreds of thousands of distinct CDR3 sequences, 30% appearing once. The sample comprised blood. These receptors originate from a girl aged 5-17 years with multiple sclerosis. CDR3s include the opening cysteine and the closing phenylalanine or tryptophan. A D gene is named only where the DNA matches it firmly. Only some rows state a clone size, as once, few, many or a class for expanded clones.

>TRBJ2-7|TRBV5-1|-|-
TGCGCCAGCAGCTTGGATGACGGGGACTACGAGCAGTACTTC
CASSLDDGDYEQYF
>TRBJ2-5|TRBV12-3/TRBV12-4|-|many
TGTGCCAGCAGAGTCCTGATGGGACGGCAAGAGACCCAGTACTTC
CASRVLMGRQETQYF
>TRBJ2-7|TRBV29-1|-|-
TGCAGCGTTGAAGCGCCAGGGTACGAGCAGTACTTC
CSVEAPGYEQYF
>TRBJ2-7|TRBV7-6|-|few
TGTGCCAGCAGCCCAAACCCCTTGGCAGCCTCTTACGAGCAGTACTTC
CASSPNPLAASYEQYF
>TRBJ2-5|TRBV28|TRBD2|few
TGTGCCAGCAGTCCTCATCTAGCGGGAGGAGAGACCCAGTACTTC
CASSPHLAGGETQYF
>TRBJ2-3|TRBV5-1|-|-
TGCGCCAGCAGCTTGGAGCGGCCGAACACAGATACGCAGTATTTT
CASSLERPNTDTQYF
>TRBJ2-7|TRBV10-3|TRBD1|-
TGTGCCACCAGTGGGTCGTGGACAGGGAGCTCCTACGAGCAGTACTTC
CATSGSWTGSSYEQYF
>TRBJ1-1|TRBV10-3|TRBD1|few
TGTGCCATCAGCCAGGGACAGGGGGCAGGAGCTTTCTTT
CAISQGQGAGAFF
>TRBJ2-5|TRBV28|-|-
TGTGCCAGCAGTAAACCAGGGTACCAAGAGACCCAGTACTTC
CASSKPGYQETQYF
>TRBJ2-7|TRBV28|-|-
TGTGCCAGCAGTTTAGAGAGTCTTCGGGGCTACGAGCAGTACTTC
CASSLESLRGYEQYF
>TRBJ2-5|TRBV20-1|-|few
TGCAGTGCTATGGAAGAGACCCAGTACTTC
CSAMEETQYF
>TRBJ2-3|TRBV29-1|-|few
TGCAGCGTTGCGACAGATACGCAGTATTTT
CSVATDTQYF
>TRBJ2-5|TRBV28|-|-
TGTGCCAGCACCGGGCCGACAGCCCGGGACGAGACCCAGTACTTC
CASTGPTARDETQYF
>TRBJ1-6|TRBV20-1|-|few
TGCAGTGCCCGGGACTCCCGCGGCCCCCTCCACTTT
CSARDSRGPLHF
>TRBJ2-3|TRBV5-1|-|-
TGCGCCAGCAAGGAGGGCCCGGGGAGCACAGATACGCAGTATTTT
CASKEGPGSTDTQYF
>TRBJ1-1|TRBV10-3|-|-
TGTGCCATCAGTTCGGGAGACTTGACGGCTTTCTTT
CAISSGDLTAFF
>TRBJ1-2|TRBV6-6|-|-
TGTGCCAGCAGTTACGGGATCGATGGCTATGGCTACACCTTC
CASSYGIDGYGYTF
>TRBJ2-7|TRBV20-1|TRBD2|few
TGCAGTGCTAGAGGCCCCACAAAGCTAGCGGGAGGGAACTACGAGCAGTACTTC
CSARGPTKLAGGNYEQYF
>TRBJ1-4|TRBV6-5|-|-
TGTGCCAGCAGTCCTCTAGGGGGGCAAACTAATGAAAAACTGTTTTTT
CASSPLGGQTNEKLFF
>TRBJ2-3|TRBV20-1|TRBD2|-
TGCAGCGCTAGAGTAGGAGCGGGGGGGCCCACGCAGTATTTT
CSARVGAGGPTQYF
>TRBJ1-3|TRBV29-1|TRBD1|-
TGCAGCGTGGGACAGGGGAGCTCTGGAAACACCATATATTTT
CSVGQGSSGNTIYF
>TRBJ2-7|TRBV20-1|-|-
TGCAGGGCCTTCGGGGCGTGTTACGAGCAGTACTTC
CRAFGACYEQYF
>TRBJ2-5|TRBV6-2/TRBV6-3|-|few
TGTGCCAGCACCCGAGTCGTCCAAGAGACCCAGTACTTC
CASTRVVQETQYF
>TRBJ2-7|TRBV20-1|TRBD1|-
TGCAGTGCTAGTCAGGGGGCCGAGCAGTACTTC
CSASQGAEQYF
>TRBJ2-1|TRBV11-3|-|-
TGTGCCAGCAGCTTAGGCGTAGCTGAGCAGTTCTTC
CASSLGVAEQFF
>TRBJ2-7|TRBV20-1|TRBD2|-
TGCAGTGCTAGGGGGGGGAGGGAGCGGCCCTACGAGCAGTACTTC
CSARGGRERPYEQYF
>TRBJ2-7|TRBV28|-|-
TGTGCCAGCACCTCAGAGCATCACTACGAGCAGTACTTC
CASTSEHHYEQYF
>TRBJ2-3|TRBV27|-|-
TGTGCCAGCAGAGAGGGGTTGAATACGCAGTATTTT
CASREGLNTQYF
>TRBJ1-4|TRBV20-1|TRBD1|few
TGCAGTGCAACCTCAGGGGGGGACAATGAAAAACTGTTTTTT
CSATSGGDNEKLFF
>TRBJ1-5|TRBV7-8|-|few
TGTGCCAGCAGCCCCGCAGGGCGGGGGAGTCAGCCCCAGCATTTT
CASSPAGRGSQPQHF
>TRBJ2-3|TRBV7-2|TRBD2|-
TGTGCCAGCAGCACCCGACTAGCGGGTGGTTTGGATACGCAGTATTTT
CASSTRLAGGLDTQYF
>TRBJ2-1|TRBV29-1|-|-
TGCAGCGGGGAGGGGGCCTTCGATGAGCAGTTCTTC
CSGEGAFDEQFF
>TRBJ2-3|TRBV12-3/TRBV12-4|TRBD2|-
TGTGCCAGCAGTCCACGATTAGGCGGGAGGGCCTCGGATACGCAGTATTTT
CASSPRLGGRASDTQYF
>TRBJ1-5|TRBV10-3|TRBD1|few
TGTGCCATCAGTGGGGCCAACAGGGGCGGCAATCAGCCCCAGCATTTT
CAISGANRGGNQPQHF
>TRBJ1-1|TRBV6-5|-|few
TGTGCCAGCAGGATAGGTGGCACTGAAGCTTTCTTT
CASRIGGTEAFF